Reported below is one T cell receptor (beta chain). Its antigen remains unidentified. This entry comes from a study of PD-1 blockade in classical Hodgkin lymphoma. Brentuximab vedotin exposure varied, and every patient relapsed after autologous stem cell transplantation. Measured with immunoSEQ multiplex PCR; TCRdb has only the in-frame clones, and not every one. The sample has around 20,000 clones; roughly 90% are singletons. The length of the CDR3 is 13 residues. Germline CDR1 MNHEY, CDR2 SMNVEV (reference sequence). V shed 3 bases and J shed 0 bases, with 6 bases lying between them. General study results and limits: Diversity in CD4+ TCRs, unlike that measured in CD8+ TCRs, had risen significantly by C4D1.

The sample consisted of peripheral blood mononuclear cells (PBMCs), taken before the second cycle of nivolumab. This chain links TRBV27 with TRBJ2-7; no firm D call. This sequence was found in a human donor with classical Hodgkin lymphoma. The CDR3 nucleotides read TGTGCCAGCAGTTTGGCAAGCTCCTACGAGCAGTACTTC. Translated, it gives CASSLASSYEQYF.